This T cell receptor (beta chain) was retrieved from a study of cytomegalovirus exposure and HLA in healthy donors. PCR used 60 Vbeta primers and 13 Jbeta primers. The assay was immunoSEQ multiplex PCR, and TCRdb's table has in-frame clones only and misses some. The table has 120,000 to 150,000 clones, 60% to 85% seen once. Of note for this clone: Its antigen is not known.

Study results and limitations: Accurate prediction of most subjects' HLA-A and HLA-B alleles from TCR beta sequences was reported.

In germline, CDR1 is LNHNV, CDR2 YYDKDF (reference sequence). This CDR3 has 17 amino acids. The germline V and J ends were trimmed by 0 bases and 2 bases, with 14 bases remaining between them. The source of this sequence is a man aged 18-30 years in good health and CMV-seronegative. The sequencing sample was made of PBMCs. The gene calls are TRBV15 and TRBJ2-1, with D maybe TRBD1 (5 bases). The DNA of the CDR3 is TGTGCCACCAGCAGAGATGGTATGGGGCGCCCCTACAATGAGCAGTTCTTC. This sequence encodes CATSRDGMGRPYNEQFF.